This TCR beta chain was captured in a study of T cell repertoires in cytomegalovirus infection. Study information: Recently identified HLA-C-restricted CMV epitopes and well-studied HLA-B-restricted CMV epitopes were used by the study. Signatures in public TCR beta sequences pointed to both CMV infection and matching HLA type. Findings and caveats of the study: Of the TCR beta families, the public ones yielded a cumulative frequency that identified carriers of CMV plus the relevant HLA. The ex vivo response was dominated by HLA-C-restricted CMV-specific TCR beta clonotypes.

To note about this clonotype: Its antigen is unidentified.

Trimming took off 0 bases at V and 2 bases at J, with 15 bases between the two ends. The CDR3 totals 17 residues. Germline CDR1 and CDR2: SGHVS and FNYEAQ. Using its own MiXCR run on the reads, TCRdb lists one record per CDR3 protein. The sample holds about 900,000 distinct CDR3 sequences, approximately 31% seen once. The V gene is TRBV7-6, the J gene TRBJ2-3; TRBD2 might be the D (7 bases). This material consisted of cultured CD8+ T cells from PBMCs, taken from culture after CMV antigen stimulation. This sequence originates from a human donor in good health (CMV status not recorded). Some clones in this sample may be carry-over from other donors' samples. The CDR3 nucleotides are TGTGCCAGCAGCTTAGCCTCGGGGGGCAGATTCACAGATACGCAGTATTTT. Translation: CASSLASGGRFTDTQYF.